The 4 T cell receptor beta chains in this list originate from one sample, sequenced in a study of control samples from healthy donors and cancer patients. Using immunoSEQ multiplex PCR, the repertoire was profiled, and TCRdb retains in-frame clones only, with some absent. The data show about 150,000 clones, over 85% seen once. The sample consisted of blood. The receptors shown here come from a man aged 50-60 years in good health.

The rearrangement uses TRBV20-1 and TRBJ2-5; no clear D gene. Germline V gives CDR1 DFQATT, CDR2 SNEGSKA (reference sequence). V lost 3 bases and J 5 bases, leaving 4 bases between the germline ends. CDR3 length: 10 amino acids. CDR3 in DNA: TGCAGTGCTAGTAAGGAGACCCAGTACTTC. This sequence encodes CSASKETQYF.

Here the CDR3 DNA reads TGTGCCAGCAGTTATTATGCAGGGACGGAGACCCAGTACTTC. This codes for CASSYYAGTETQYF. The chain links TRBV6-6 to TRBJ2-5, with D tentatively TRBD1 or TRBD2 (5 bases each). The CDR3 runs 14 residues. V lost 3 bases and J lost 5, with 13 bases in between. The germline V gene encodes CDR1 MNHNY and CDR2 SVGAGI (reference sequence).

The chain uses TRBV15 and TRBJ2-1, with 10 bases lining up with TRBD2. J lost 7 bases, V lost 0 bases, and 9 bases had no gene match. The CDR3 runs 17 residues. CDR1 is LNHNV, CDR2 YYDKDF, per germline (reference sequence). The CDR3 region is CATSRDLPSGSLNEQFF. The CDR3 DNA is TGTGCCACCAGCAGAGATTTGCCTAGCGGGAGCTTAAATGAGCAGTTCTTC.

The CDR3 DNA sequence: TGCGCCAGCAGCCAAAGGCTAGCGGGAGTGCACGGGGAGCTGTTTTTT. Residues: CASSQRLAGVHGELFF. This rearrangement joins TRBV4-1 to TRBJ2-2, with 10 bases matching TRBD2. The CDR3 length is 16 residues. The germline V gene has CDR1 MGHRA and CDR2 YSYEKL. Unmatched junction bases numbered 7, after V lost 2 bases and J lost 7 bases.